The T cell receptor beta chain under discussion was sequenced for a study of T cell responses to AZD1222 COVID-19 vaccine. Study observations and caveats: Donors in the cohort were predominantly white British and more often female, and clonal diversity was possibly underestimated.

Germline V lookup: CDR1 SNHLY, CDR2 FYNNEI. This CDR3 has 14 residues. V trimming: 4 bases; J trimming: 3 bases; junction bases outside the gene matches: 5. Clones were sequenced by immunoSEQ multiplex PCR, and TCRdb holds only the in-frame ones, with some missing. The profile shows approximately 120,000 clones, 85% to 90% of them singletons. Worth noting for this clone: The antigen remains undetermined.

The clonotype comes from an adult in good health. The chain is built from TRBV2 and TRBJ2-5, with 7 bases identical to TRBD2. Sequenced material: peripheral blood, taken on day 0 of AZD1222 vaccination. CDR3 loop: CASSGGGWEETQYF. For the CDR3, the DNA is TGTGCCAGCAGTGGCGGGGGTTGGGAAGAGACCCAGTACTTC.